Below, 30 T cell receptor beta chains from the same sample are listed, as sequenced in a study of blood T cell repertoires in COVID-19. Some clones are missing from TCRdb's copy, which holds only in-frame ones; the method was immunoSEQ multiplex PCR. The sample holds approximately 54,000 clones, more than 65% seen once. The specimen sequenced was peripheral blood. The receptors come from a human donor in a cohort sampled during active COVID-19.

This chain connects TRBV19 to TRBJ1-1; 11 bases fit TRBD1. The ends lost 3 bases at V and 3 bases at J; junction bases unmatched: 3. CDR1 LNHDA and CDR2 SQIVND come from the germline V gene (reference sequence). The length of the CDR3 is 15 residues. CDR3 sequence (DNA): TGTGCCAGTAGTATCCCGGGACAGGGGGACACTGAAGCTTTCTTT. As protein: CASSIPGQGDTEAFF.

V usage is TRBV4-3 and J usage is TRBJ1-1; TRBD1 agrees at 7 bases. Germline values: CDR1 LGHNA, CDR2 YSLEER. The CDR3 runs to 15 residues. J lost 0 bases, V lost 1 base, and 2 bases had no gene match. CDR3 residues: CASSQGTGLNTEAFF. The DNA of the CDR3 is TGCGCCAGCAGCCAAGGGACAGGATTGAACACTGAAGCTTTCTTT.

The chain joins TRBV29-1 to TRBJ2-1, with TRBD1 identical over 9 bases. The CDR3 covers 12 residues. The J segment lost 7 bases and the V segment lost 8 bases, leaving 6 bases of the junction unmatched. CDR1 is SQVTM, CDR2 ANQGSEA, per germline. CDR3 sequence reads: CSKTGGGNEQFF. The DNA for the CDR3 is TGCAGCAAGACAGGGGGAGGGAATGAGCAGTTCTTC.

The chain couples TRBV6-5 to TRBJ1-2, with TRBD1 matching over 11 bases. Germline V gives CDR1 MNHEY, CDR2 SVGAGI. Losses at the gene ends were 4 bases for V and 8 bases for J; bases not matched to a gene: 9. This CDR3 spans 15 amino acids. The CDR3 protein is CASSSPDRGRGGYTF. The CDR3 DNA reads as TGTGCCAGCAGTTCTCCGGACAGGGGGCGGGGAGGCTACACCTTC.

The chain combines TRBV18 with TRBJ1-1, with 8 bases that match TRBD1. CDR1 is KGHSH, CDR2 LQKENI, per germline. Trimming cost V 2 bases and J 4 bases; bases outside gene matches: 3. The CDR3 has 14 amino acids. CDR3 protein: CASSPSDRGTEAFF. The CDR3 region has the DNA TGTGCCAGCTCACCATCAGACAGGGGCACTGAAGCTTTCTTT.

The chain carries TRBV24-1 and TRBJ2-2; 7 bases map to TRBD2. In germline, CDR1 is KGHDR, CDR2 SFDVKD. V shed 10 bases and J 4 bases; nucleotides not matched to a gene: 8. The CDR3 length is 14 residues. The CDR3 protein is CATATSAPTGELFF. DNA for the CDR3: TGTGCCACAGCCACTAGCGCGCCCACCGGGGAGCTGTTTTTT.

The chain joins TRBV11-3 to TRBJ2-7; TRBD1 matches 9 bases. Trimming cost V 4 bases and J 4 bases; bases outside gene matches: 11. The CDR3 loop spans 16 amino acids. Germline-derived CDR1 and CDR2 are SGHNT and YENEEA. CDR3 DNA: TGTGCCAGCAGCTCTCGTCCTCCGGGACAGGGATACGAGCAGTACTTC. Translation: CASSSRPPGQGYEQYF. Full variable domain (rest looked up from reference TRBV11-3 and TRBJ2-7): EAGVVQSPRYKIIEKKQPVAFWCNPISGHNTLYWYLQNLGQGPELLIRYENEEAVDDSQLPKDRFSAERLKGVDSTLKIQPAELGDSAVYLCASSSRPPGQGYEQYFGPGTRLTVT.

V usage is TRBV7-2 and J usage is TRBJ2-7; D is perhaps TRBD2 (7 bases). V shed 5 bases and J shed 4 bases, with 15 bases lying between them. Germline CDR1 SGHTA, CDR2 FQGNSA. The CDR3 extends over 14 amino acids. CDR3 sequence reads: CASSPSGGGYEQYF. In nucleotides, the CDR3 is TGTGCCAGCAGCCCCTCGGGGGGCGGGTACGAGCAGTACTTC.

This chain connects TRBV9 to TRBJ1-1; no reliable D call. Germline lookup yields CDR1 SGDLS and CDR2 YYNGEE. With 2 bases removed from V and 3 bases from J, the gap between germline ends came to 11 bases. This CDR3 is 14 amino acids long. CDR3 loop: CASSVLGEDTEAFF. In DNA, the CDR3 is TGTGCCAGCAGCGTCTTGGGTGAGGACACTGAAGCTTTCTTT.

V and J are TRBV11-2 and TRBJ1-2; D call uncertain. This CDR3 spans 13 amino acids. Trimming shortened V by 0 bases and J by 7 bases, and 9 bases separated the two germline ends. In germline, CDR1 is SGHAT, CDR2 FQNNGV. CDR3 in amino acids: CASSLDRRTGYTF. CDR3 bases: TGTGCCAGCAGCTTAGATCGGAGGACTGGCTACACCTTC.

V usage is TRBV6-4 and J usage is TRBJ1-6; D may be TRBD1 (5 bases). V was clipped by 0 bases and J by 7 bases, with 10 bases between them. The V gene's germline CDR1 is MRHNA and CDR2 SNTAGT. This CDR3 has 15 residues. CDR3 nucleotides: TGTGCCAGCAGTGACTCGCAGGGTCGGAATTCACCCCTCCACTTT. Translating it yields CASSDSQGRNSPLHF.

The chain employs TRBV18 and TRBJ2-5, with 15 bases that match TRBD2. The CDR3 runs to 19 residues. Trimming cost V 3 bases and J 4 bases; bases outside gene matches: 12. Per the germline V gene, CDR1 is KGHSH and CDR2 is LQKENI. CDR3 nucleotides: TGTGCCAGCTCACCGCAGGGGCCCCGGACTAGCGGGAGGGCAGAGACCCAGTACTTC. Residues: CASSPQGPRTSGRAETQYF.

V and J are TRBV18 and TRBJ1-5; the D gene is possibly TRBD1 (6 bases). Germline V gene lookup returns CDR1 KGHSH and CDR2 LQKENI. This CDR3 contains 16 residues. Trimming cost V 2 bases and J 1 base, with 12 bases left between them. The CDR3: CASSPTGILSNQPQHF. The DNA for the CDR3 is TGTGCCAGCTCACCAACAGGGATTTTGAGCAATCAGCCCCAGCATTTT.

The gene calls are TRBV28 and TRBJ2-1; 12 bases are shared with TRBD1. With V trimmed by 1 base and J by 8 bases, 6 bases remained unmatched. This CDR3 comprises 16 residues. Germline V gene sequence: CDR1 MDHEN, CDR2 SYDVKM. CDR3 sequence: CASSLSGTGGRDEQFF. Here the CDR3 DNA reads TGTGCCAGCAGTTTATCCGGGACAGGGGGCAGGGATGAGCAGTTCTTC.

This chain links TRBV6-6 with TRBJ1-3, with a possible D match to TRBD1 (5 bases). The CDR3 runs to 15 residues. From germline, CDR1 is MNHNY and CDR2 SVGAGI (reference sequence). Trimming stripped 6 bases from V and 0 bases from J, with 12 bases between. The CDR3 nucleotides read TGTGCCAGCAGCCCCACCGGGGGCTCTGGAAACACCATATATTTT. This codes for CASSPTGGSGNTIYF.

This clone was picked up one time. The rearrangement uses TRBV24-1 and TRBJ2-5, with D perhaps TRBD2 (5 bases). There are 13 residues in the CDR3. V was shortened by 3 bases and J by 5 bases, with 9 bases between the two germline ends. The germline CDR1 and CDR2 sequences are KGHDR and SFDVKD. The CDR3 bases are TGTGCCACCAGTGATGGCTCGGGGGAGACCCAGTACTTC. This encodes CATSDGSGETQYF.

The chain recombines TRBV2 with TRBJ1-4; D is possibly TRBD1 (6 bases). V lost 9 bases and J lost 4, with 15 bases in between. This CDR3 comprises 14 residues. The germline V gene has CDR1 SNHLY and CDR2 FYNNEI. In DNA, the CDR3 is TGTGCCAGTGATTTGACAGGCTTTAATGAAAAACTGTTTTTT. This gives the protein CASDLTGFNEKLFF.

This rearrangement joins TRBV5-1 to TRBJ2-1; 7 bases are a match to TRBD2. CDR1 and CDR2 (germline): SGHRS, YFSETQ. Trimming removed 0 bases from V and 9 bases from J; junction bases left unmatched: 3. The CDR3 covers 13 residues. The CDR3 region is CASSLAGGIEQFF. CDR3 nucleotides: TGCGCCAGCAGCTTGGCGGGAGGTATTGAGCAGTTCTTC.

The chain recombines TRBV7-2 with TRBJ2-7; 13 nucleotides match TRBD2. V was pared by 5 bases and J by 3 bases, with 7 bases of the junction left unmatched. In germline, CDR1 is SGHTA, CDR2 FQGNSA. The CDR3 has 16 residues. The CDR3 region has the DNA TGTGCCAGCAGCCCAGGACTAGCGGGAGTAAACTACGAGCAGTACTTC. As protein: CASSPGLAGVNYEQYF. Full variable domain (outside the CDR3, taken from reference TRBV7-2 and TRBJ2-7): GAGVSQSPSNKVTEKGKDVELRCDPISGHTALYWYRQSLGQGLEFLIYFQGNSAPDKSGLPSDRFSAERTGGSVSTLTIQRTQQEDSAVYLCASSPGLAGVNYEQYFGPGTRLTVT.

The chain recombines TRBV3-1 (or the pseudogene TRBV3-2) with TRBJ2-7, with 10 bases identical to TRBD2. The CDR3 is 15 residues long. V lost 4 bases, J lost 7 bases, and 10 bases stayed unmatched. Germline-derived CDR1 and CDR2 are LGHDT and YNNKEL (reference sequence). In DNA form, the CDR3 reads TGTGCCAGCAGCCCTCGTCCGGGACTAGCGTCAGAGCAGTACTTC. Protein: CASSPRPGLASEQYF.

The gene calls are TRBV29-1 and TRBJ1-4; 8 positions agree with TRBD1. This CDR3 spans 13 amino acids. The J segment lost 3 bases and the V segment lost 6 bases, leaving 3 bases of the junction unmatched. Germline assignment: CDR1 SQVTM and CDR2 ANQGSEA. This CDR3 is CSVQGASNEKLFF. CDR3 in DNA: TGCAGCGTCCAGGGGGCGTCTAATGAAAAACTGTTTTTT.

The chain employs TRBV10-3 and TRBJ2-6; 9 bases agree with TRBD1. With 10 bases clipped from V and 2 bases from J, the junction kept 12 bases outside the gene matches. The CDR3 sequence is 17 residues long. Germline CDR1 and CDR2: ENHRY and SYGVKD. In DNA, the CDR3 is TGTGCCACACAACCCGGGACAGGGTACGCTGGGGCCAACGTCCTGACTTTC. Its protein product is CATQPGTGYAGANVLTF.

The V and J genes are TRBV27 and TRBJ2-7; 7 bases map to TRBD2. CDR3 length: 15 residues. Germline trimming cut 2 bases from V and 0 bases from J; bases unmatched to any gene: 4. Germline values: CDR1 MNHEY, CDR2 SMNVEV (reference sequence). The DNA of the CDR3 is TGTGCCAGCAGTTTACGCGGGAGCTTCTCCTACGAGCAGTACTTC. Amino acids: CASSLRGSFSYEQYF.

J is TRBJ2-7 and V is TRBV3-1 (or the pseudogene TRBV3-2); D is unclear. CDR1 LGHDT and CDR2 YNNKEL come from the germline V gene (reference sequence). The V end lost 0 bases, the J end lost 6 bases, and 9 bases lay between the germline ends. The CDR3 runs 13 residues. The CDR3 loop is CASSQDLPSEQYF. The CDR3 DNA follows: TGTGCCAGCAGCCAAGACCTCCCGAGCGAGCAGTACTTC.

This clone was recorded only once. CDR3 protein: CASSQVIGTGYEQYF. The DNA of the CDR3 is TGTGCCAGCAGCCAAGTCATAGGGACAGGCTACGAGCAGTACTTC. The chain joins TRBV3-1 (or the pseudogene TRBV3-2) to TRBJ2-7; 8 positions match TRBD1. Germline-derived CDR1 and CDR2 are LGHDT and YNNKEL (reference sequence). The CDR3 runs 15 residues. The junction had 5 bases not matched to a gene; V was cut back by 1 base and J by 3 bases.

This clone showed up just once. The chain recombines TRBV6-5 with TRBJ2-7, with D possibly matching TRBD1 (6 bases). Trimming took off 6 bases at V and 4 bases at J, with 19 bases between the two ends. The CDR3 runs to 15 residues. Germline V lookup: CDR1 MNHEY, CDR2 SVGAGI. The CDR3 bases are TGTGCCAGCAGCCCCAACAGGGTCGAAAGATACGAGCAGTACTTC. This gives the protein CASSPNRVERYEQYF.

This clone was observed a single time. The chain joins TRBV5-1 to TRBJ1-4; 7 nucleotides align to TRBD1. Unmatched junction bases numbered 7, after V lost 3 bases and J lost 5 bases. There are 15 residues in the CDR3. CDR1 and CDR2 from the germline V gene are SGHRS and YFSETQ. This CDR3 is CASSSEGQKNEKLFF. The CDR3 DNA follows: TGCGCCAGCAGCTCGGAGGGACAGAAGAATGAAAAACTGTTTTTT.

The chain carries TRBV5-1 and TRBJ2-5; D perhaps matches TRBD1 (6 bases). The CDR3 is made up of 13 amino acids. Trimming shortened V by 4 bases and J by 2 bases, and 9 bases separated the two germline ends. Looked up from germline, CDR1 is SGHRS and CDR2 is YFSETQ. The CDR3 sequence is CASSAGQQETQYF. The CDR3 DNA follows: TGCGCCAGCAGCGCCGGACAGCAAGAGACCCAGTACTTC.

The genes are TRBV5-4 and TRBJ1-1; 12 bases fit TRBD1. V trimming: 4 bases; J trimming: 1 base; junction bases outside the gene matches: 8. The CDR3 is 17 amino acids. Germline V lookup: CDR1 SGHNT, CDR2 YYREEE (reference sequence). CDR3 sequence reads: CASSPGDRGLGNTEAFF. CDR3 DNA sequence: TGTGCCAGCAGCCCCGGGGACAGGGGGCTCGGGAACACTGAAGCTTTCTTT.

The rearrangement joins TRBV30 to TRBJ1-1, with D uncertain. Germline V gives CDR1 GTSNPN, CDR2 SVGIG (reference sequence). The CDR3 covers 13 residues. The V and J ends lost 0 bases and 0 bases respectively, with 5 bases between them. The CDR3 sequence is CAWSVPMNTEAFF. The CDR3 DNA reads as TGTGCCTGGAGTGTTCCAATGAACACTGAAGCTTTCTTT. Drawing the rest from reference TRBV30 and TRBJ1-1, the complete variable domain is SQTIHQWPATLVQPVGSPLSLECTVEGTSNPNLYWYRQAAGRGLQLLFYSVGIGQISSEVPQNLSASRPQDRQFILSSKKLLLSDSGFYLCAWSVPMNTEAFFGQGTRLTVV.